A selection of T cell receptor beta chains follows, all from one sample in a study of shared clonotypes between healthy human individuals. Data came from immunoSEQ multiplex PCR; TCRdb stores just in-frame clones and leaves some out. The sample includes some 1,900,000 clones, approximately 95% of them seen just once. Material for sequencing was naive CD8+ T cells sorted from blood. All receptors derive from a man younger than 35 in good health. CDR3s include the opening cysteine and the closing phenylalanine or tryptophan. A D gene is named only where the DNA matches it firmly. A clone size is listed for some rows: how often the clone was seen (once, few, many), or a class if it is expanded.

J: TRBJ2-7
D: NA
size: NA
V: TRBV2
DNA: TGTGCCAGCAGTGAATATGTCGGCAGCTCCTACGAGCAGTACTTC
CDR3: CASSEYVGSSYEQYF

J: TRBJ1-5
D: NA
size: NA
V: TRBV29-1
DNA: TGCAGCGTTGAAGCTCTGTGGGTTAACTGGAGTCAGCCCCAGCATTTT
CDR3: CSVEALWVNWSQPQHF

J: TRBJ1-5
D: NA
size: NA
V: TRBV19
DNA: TGTGCCAGTAGTATAGATAATGGGAGCAATCAGCCCCAGCATTTT
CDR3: CASSIDNGSNQPQHF

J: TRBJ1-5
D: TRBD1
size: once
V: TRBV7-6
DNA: TGTGCCAGCAGCTTAGGACAGGGGGCAAAGCAGCCCCAGCATTTT
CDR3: CASSLGQGAKQPQHF

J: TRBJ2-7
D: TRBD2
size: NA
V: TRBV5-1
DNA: TGCGCCAGCAGCTTGGTAGCGGGAGACTACGAGCAGTACTTC
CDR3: CASSLVAGDYEQYF

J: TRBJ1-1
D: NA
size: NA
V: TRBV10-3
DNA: TGTGCCATCAGTGGACACCCCCGGGGCACTGAAGCTTTCTTT
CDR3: CAISGHPRGTEAFF

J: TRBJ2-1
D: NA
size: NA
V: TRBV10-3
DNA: TGTGCCATCAGTGAATTCCTGGTGGCGGGTTTGGATGAGCAGTTCTTC
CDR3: CAISEFLVAGLDEQFF

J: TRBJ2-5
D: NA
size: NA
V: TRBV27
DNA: TGTGCCAGCAGTTTAGGATACAGGGATCGGGAGACCCAGTACTTC
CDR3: CASSLGYRDRETQYF

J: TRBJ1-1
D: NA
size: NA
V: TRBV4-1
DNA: TGCGCCAGCAGCCAAGATCCACCGGGACCAAGGAACACTGAAGCTTTCTTT
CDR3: CASSQDPPGPRNTEAFF

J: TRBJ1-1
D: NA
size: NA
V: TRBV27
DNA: TGTGCCAGCAGTTTCGGCCCTGATTACACTGAAGCTTTCTTT
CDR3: CASSFGPDYTEAFF

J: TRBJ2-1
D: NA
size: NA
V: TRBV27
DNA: TGTGCCAGCAGTTCCCCAACTAGAGAAGACTACAATGAGCAGTTCTTC
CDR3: CASSSPTREDYNEQFF

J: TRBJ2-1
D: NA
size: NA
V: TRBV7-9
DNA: TGTGCCAGCAGGTGGGACTCCCTTTCCTACAATGAGCAGTTCTTC
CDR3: CASRWDSLSYNEQFF

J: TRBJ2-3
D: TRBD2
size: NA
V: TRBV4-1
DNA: TGCGCCAGCAGCCAAAGACTAGCGAGCGATACGCAGTATTTT
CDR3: CASSQRLASDTQYF

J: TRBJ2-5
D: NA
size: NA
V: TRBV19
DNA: TGTGCCAGTAGTCCACTAACCCCCGGGACCCAGTACTTC
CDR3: CASSPLTPGTQYF

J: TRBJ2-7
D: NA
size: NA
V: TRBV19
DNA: TGTGCCAGTAGTATTGGATCCTCCCCCGGTTACTACGAGCAGTACTTC
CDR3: CASSIGSSPGYYEQYF

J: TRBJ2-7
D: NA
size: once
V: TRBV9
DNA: TGTGCCAGCAGCGTAGGCAGTGCCAGCTCCTACGAGCAGTACTTC
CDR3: CASSVGSASSYEQYF

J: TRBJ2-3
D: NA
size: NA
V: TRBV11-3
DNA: TGTGCCAGCAGCACTACAGGGCTGAATACGCAGTATTTT
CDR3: CASSTTGLNTQYF

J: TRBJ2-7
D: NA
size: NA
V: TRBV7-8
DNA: TGTGCCAGCAGCTTAGGGGCCTCGGTCAACGAGCAGTACTTC
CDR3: CASSLGASVNEQYF

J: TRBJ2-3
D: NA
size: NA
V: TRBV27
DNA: TGTGCCAGCAGACCAGCAGGGGCAGATACGCAGTATTTT
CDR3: CASRPAGADTQYF

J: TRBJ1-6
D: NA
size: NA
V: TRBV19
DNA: TGTGCCAGTAGTATGTTGGCCCAGCCCGCATCCTGGGGTTCACCCCTCCACTTT
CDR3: CASSMLAQPASWGSPLHF

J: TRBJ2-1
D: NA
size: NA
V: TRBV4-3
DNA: TGCGCCAGCAGCCCTGGGTTTAATGAGCAGTTCTTC
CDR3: CASSPGFNEQFF

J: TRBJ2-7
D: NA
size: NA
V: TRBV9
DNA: TGTGCCAGCAGCGTAGGGGCAGGGACTCCCTACGAGCAGTACTTC
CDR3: CASSVGAGTPYEQYF

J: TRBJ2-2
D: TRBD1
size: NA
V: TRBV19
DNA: TGTGCCAGTTCGACAGGGATCACCGGGGAGCTGTTTTTT
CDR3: CASSTGITGELFF

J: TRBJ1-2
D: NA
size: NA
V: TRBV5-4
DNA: TGTGCCAGCAGCTTGGTCGGGGGTGACTACACCTTC
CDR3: CASSLVGGDYTF

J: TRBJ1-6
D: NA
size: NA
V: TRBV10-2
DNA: TGCGCCAGCACAGGGAGCTCCTATAATTCACCCCTCCACTTT
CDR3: CASTGSSYNSPLHF

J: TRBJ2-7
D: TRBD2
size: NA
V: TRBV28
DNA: TGTGCCGCACGCGGGGGGGCCGCCCTGGTGGAGCAGTACTTC
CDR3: CAARGGAALVEQYF

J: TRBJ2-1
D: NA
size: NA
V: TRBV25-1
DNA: TGTGCCAGCAGTGATATAATGGGGAATGAGCAGTTCTTC
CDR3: CASSDIMGNEQFF

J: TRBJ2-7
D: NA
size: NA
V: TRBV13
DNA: TGTGCCAGCAGCTTAGCCGGGGCCGAGCAGTACTTC
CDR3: CASSLAGAEQYF

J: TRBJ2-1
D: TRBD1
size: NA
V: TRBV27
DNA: TGTGCCAGCAGTTTTTGGGGAGACAGGGTGAACAATGAGCAGTTCTTC
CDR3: CASSFWGDRVNNEQFF

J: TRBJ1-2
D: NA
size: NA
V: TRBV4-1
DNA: TGCGCCAGCAGCCCCTGGGGGGCCTATGGCTACACCTTC
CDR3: CASSPWGAYGYTF

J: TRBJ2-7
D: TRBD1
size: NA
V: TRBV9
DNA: TGTGCCAGCAGCGACGACAGGGTGGGTTACGAGCAGTACTTC
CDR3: CASSDDRVGYEQYF

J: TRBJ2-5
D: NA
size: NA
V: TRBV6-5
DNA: TGTGCCAGCAGTACGGACTTCCAAGAGACCCAGTACTTC
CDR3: CASSTDFQETQYF

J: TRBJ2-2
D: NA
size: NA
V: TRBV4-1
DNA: TGCGCCAGCAGCCAACCCCCCTCCCTTTTCCCCGGGGAGCTGTTTTTT
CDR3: CASSQPPSLFPGELFF

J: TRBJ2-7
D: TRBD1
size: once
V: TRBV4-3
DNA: TGCGCCAGCAGCCAAGATGCGCTTGACAGGGCATACGAGCAGTACTTC
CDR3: CASSQDALDRAYEQYF

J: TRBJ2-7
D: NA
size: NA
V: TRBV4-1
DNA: TGCGCCAGCAGCCAAGCGGGCGGGAACTACGAGCAGTACTTC
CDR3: CASSQAGGNYEQYF

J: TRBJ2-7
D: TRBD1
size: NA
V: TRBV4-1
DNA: TGCGCCAGCAGCCAAAACCGGGACAGGGGCTACGAGCAGTACTTC
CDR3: CASSQNRDRGYEQYF

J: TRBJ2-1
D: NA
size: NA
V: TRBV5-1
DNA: TGCGCCAGCAGCCCCGATGAGGGGCCATACAATGAGCAGTTCTTC
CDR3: CASSPDEGPYNEQFF

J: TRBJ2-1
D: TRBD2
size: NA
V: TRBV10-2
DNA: TGCGCCAGCAGTGATTTAGGAAGAGCGGGAGGATTCGACTCCTACAATGAGCAGTTCTTC
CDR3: CASSDLGRAGGFDSYNEQFF

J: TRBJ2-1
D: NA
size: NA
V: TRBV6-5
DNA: TGTGCCAGCAGTTACTCAGGGACTCCTTACAATGAGCAGTTCTTC
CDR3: CASSYSGTPYNEQFF

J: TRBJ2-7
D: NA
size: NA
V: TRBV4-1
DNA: TGCGCCAGCAGCCCCAGGGCAGAAAATTACGAGCAGTACTTC
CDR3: CASSPRAENYEQYF

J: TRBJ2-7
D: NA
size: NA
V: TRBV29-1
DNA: TGCAGCGTGGGGGGTCCTAATGACTACGAGCAGTACTTC
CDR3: CSVGGPNDYEQYF

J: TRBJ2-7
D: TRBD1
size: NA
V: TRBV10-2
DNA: TGCGCCAGCAGTCAAGTATTCCAGGGGGCGATTTACTACGAGCAGTACTTC
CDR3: CASSQVFQGAIYYEQYF

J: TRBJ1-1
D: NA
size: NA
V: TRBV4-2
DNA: TGTGCCAGCAGCCAATTTCCGACAGTTGGCACTGAAGCTTTCTTT
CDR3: CASSQFPTVGTEAFF

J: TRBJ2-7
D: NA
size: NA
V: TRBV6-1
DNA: TGTCACTGCGTGGGACCGACCCCCTACGAGCAGTACTTC
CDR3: CHCVGPTPYEQYF